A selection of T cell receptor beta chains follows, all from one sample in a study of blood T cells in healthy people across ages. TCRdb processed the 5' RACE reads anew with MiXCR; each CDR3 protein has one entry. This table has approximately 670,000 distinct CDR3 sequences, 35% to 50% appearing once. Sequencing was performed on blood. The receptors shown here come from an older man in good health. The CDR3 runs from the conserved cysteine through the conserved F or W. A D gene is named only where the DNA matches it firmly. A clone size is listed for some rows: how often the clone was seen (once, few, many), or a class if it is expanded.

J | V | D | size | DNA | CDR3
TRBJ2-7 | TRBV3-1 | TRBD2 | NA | TGTGCCAGCAGCCCTCCAGGTAGCGGGAGGACCTCCTACGAGCAGTACTTC | CASSPPGSGRTSYEQYF
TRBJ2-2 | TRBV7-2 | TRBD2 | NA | TGTGCCAGCAGCTTTTCCCGGGCGGGAGACACCGGGGAGCTGTTTTTT | CASSFSRAGDTGELFF
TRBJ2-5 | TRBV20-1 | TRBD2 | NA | TGCAGTGCTAATGGACTAGCGGGGAACAATGAGCAGTACTTC | CSANGLAGNNEQYF
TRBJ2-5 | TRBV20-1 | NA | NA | TGCAGTGCTGAAGAATCTCCCCAAGAGACCCAGTACTTC | CSAEESPQETQYF
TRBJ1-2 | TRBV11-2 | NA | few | TGTGCCAGCAGCTTAGAGTGGATCCGGGGGGGTGGCTACACCTTC | CASSLEWIRGGGYTF
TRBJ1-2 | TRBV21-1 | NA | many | TGTGCCAGCAAGGGCCGCACCCGGCGGTACTATGGCTACACCTTC | CASKGRTRRYYGYTF
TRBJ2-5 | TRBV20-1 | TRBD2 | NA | TGCAGTGTTATAGCGGGGATCCAAGAGACCCAGTACTTC | CSVIAGIQETQYF
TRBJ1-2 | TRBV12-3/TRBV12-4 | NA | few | TGTGCCAGCAGTCTGGGACACCTAAACTATGGCTACACCTTC | CASSLGHLNYGYTF
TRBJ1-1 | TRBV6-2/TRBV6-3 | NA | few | TGTGCCAGCAGTTACGAAAGGGGGGGCGCAGACACTGAAGCTTTCTTT | CASSYERGGADTEAFF
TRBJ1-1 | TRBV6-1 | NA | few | TGTGCCAGCAGTGCAAAGACGGGACCGAACACTGAAGCTTTCTTT | CASSAKTGPNTEAFF
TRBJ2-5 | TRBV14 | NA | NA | TGTGCCAGCAGCCAGACTCAGGGCTTGGGAGAGACCCAGTACTTC | CASSQTQGLGETQYF
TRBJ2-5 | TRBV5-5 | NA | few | TGTGCCAGCAGCTTTAGGGGGGCGCGGGAGACCCAGTACTTC | CASSFRGARETQYF
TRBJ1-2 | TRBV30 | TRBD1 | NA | TGTGCCTGGAGTCCGACTCTGGGACAGCTTTTGGGCTACACCTTC | CAWSPTLGQLLGYTF
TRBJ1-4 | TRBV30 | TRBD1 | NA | TGTGCCTGGAGTAGTCTAGTGGGACAGGCGATTAAGGCTGAAAAACTGTTTTTT | CAWSSLVGQAIKAEKLFF
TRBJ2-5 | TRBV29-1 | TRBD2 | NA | TGCGGCGTTGAGGAGCCTAGCGGTCCCCCAGAGACCCAGTACTTC | CGVEEPSGPPETQYF
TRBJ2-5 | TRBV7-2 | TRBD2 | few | TGTGCCAGCAGCCCTAGACTAGCGTGGGAGACCCAGTACTTC | CASSPRLAWETQYF
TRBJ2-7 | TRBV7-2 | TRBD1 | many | TGTGCCAGCAGAAAACAGGGGGGCTACGAGCAGTACTTC | CASRKQGGYEQYF
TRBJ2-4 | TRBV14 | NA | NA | TGTGCCAGCAGCCAAGATCACAGTGGAGCAGTTGCGTCAGCCAAAAACATTCAGTACTTC | CASSQDHSGAVASAKNIQYF
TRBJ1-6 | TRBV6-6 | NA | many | TGTGCCAGCAGTCAAACTACAGGTTCACCCCTCCACTTT | CASSQTTGSPLHF
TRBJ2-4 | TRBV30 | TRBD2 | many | TGTGCCTGGGGGGGGGAGGGGAGAAACATTCAGTACTTC | CAWGGEGRNIQYF
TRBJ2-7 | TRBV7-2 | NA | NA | TGTGCCAGCAGCTCCGGGGGGCTATCGAGCTCCTACAATGAGCAGTACTTC | CASSSGGLSSSYNEQYF
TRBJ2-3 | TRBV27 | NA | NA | TGTGCCAGCAGGGACCCGGTCGATACGCAGTATTTT | CASRDPVDTQYF
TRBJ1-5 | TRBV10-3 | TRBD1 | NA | TGTGCCAGCCGACAGGGGGTCGATAGTCAGCCCCAGCATTTT | CASRQGVDSQPQHF
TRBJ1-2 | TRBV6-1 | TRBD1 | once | TGTGCCAGCAGTGAAGCCGGGACAGGGAACTATGGCTACACCTTC | CASSEAGTGNYGYTF
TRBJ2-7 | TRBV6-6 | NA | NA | TGTGCCAGCACTCACCGGGGCAGCTCCTACGAGCAGTACTTC | CASTHRGSSYEQYF